The present T cell receptor beta chain was sequenced within a study of tumor-infiltrating lymphocytes in primary liver carcinoma listed by TCRdb under 2017. At the level of the whole study: Of the five patients, three men and two women aged 30 to 69 years, four had hepatocellular carcinoma and one had combined HCC and intrahepatic cholangiocarcinoma. Agilent mRNA microarray profiling was performed on the roughly 24 tumor region samples to relate TCRbeta repertoire diversity to the local molecular phenotype. A total of roughly 35 specimens from 5 patients, comprising approximately 25 tumor regions, 5 adjacent noncancerous liver tissues and 5 peripheral blood samples, were covered by TCRbeta repertoire sequencing. Samples yielded roughly 3.65 to 7.5 million productive TCRbeta reads; read depth did not differ significantly between tissue types. The five patients had tumors of stage T1-T3 N0M0, with maximum diameters ranging from roughly 4.2 to 11 cm. For each liver tumor, the study sampled five regions along with adjacent normal tissue and blood, and applied TCRbeta repertoire sequencing, expression microarrays and whole-exome sequencing. Repertoires from technical replicates were highly reproducible, with mean shared-clone rates approximately 0.88 and correlation coefficients above 0.98. The study at large found these results: Only the TCR beta chain was sequenced, so true repertoire diversity is likely underestimated because unpaired alpha chains were not captured. Since the samples were bulk and unsorted, there was no way to compare CD4+ and CD8+ T cell repertoires. Compared with blood, tumors had a significantly larger share of the repertoire taken up by the top 250 clones (p = 0.039). Only roughly 7.5-24% of top clones appeared in all five regions of a tumor, which suggests that tumor-infiltrating T cells are spatially heterogeneous. Only 4 or 5 patients were included in the study, and the authors note that the findings should be validated in a larger study. Consistent with antigen-driven expansion, pairs of tumor regions showed higher repertoire overlap (mean around 36%) than either tumor-adjacent pairs (around 17%) or tumor-blood pairs (about 14%).

Starting from 500 to 650 ng total RNA, TCRbeta-specific cDNA was produced by reverse transcription with a constant-region primer and ProtoScript II reverse transcriptase. The TCRbeta libraries were prepared through three rounds of nested multiplex PCR following a slightly modified ARM-PCR procedure. Sample barcodes and Illumina adapters were added in a final 25-cycle PCR using Deep VentR polymerase. Amplicons of 200-500 bp were gel-purified with a QIAquick gel extraction kit before sequencing. TCRbeta amplicons were sequenced on an Illumina HiSeq 2500 with 250-bp paired-end reads. Processing in the source paper ran as follows. Reads were quality-trimmed with Trimmomatic v0.33, and paired reads were merged with FLASH v1.2.11 to recover full CDR3 sequences. V, D and J germline segments were assigned to the rearranged TCRbeta sequences by MiGEC v1.2.1b. VDJtools v1.0.0 computed clonotype statistics and Shannon-Wiener diversity indices. Except for diversity analysis, only each sample's 250 most abundant clonotypes were used in subsequent analyses to reduce sampling bias. TCRdb itself trimmed the public reads at Q25 with fastp, ran MiXCR and retained productive beta chains. Each record represents a unique CDR3 protein, reported with the most common genes and DNA among its rows. These V and J calls originate from TCRdb's pipeline instead of the authors' own analysis. The sample table lists approximately 190,000 distinct CDR3 sequences, approximately 80% of them with a count of one. Of the sample, about a sixth is held by the ten largest clones.

Total RNA and DNA were co-extracted without cell sorting from approximately 22-30 mg of bulk tissue using the AllPrep DNA/RNA mini kit. Between late 2015 and 2016, roughly 5 patients in China with histopathologically diagnosed primary liver carcinoma had their tumors surgically resected. At the time of sampling, the patients were treatment-naive and had chronic HBV infection. Five spatially separated regions were sampled per tumor: superior, inferior, left-lateral and right-lateral poles, plus the tumor centre. Histology showed that every tumor sample contained more than 80% viable tumor cells. Fresh tumor and adjacent tissue pieces were bisected, with one half stored in RNAlater at -80 degrees C and the other half sent for histology. Points on this clonotype: This receptor's antigen is unknown. No base qualities exist here, and no much larger clone lies one base off it.

The sample taken for sequencing was tumor tissue from primary liver carcinoma. The TCR originated in a man aged 40-49 years with primary liver carcinoma and hepatitis B virus infection.

The CDR3 region: CASSYAIPGEEHDSPLHF. The DNA reads TGTGCCAGCAGTTACGCAATTCCAGGGGAAGAGCATGATTCACCCCTCCACTTT. In this chain, TRBV6-5 is recombined with TRBJ1-6; tentative D gene TRBD1, with 6 bases matching. Relative to germline, V is 2 bases shorter and J is 8 bases shorter, with 22 bases between their ends. CDR3 length: 18 amino acids, cysteine to phenylalanine. Solely the CDR3 DNA is kept, with 54 bases framed from the first base. CDR1 and CDR2, per the germline V gene, are MNHEY and SVGAGI.